This T cell receptor beta chain was identified during a study of cytomegalovirus exposure and HLA in healthy donors. Study-wide results and limits: Analyzed later, association rates of TCRs varied across HLA loci, with DRB1 most and HLA-C fewest. Researchers catalogued roughly 170 TCR beta chains as cytomegalovirus-associated.

The PCR was carried out with 60 Vbeta primers and 13 Jbeta primers. Some clones are missing from TCRdb's copy, which holds only in-frame ones; the method was immunoSEQ multiplex PCR. The table lists about 190,000 clones, about 87% of them singletons. A remark on this clone: No antigen is known for it. The junction departs from the called germline gene at one end, perhaps through a read error.

The CDR3 length is 14 residues. Germline V gene sequence: CDR1 SEHNR, CDR2 FQNEAQ (reference sequence). What was sequenced was PBMCs. This clonotype originated in a woman between 18 and 30 years old in good health and CMV-seronegative. This chain connects TRBV7-9 to TRBJ1-1; 7 positions match TRBD1. The CDR3 nucleotides read TGTGCCGGCAGCAAGACAGGGTATGACACTGAAGCTTTCTTT. This gives the protein CAGSKTGYDTEAFF.